This TCR beta chain is drawn from a study of blood T cell repertoires in COVID-19. Study summary: PBMCs, B-cell-depleted T cells, or T cells provided the cDNA or gDNA that made up the material.

TCRdb keeps only in-frame clones here, not all; method: immunoSEQ multiplex PCR. The table records more than 15,000 clones, 82% of them present only once. The sample taken for sequencing was peripheral blood. This TCR was recovered from a man at least 80 years old with active COVID-19.

The CDR3 reads CASSLSGGSKTGELFF. In DNA form, the CDR3 reads TGTGCCAGCAGTTTATCCGGGGGGAGTAAAACCGGGGAGCTGTTTTTT. The chain recombines TRBV27 with TRBJ2-2; 7 bases align to TRBD2. The CDR3 loop spans 16 amino acids. Germline loops: CDR1 MNHEY, CDR2 SMNVEV (reference sequence). After removal of 0 bases from V and 5 bases from J, the junction contained 6 bases not matched to a gene.